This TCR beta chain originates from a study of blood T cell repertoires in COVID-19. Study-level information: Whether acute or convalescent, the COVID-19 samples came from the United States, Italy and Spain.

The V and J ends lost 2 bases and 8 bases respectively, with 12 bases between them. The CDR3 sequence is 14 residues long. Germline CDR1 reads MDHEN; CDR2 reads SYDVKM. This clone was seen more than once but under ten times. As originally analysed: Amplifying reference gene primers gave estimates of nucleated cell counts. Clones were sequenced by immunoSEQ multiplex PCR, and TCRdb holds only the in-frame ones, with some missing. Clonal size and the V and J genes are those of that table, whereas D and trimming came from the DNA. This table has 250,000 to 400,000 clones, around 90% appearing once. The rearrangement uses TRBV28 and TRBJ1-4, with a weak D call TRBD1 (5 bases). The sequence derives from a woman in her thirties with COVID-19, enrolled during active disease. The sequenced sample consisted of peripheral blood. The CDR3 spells CASSLLQGDEKLFF. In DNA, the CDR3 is TGTGCCAGCAGTTTACTCCAGGGTGACGAAAAACTGTTTTTT. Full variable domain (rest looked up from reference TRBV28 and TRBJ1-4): DVKVTQSSRYLVKRTGEKVFLECVQDMDHENMFWYRQDPGLGLRLIYFSYDVKMKEKGDIPEGYSVSREKKERFSLILESASTNQTSMYLCASSLLQGDEKLFFGSGTQLSVL.